The 21 T cell receptor beta chains given below trace back to one sample, sequenced in a study of T cell changes during pregnancy in multiple sclerosis. The assay was immunoSEQ multiplex PCR, and TCRdb's table has in-frame clones only and misses some. This sample has approximately 80,000 clones, with around 93% found just once. The material sequenced was peripheral blood, taken in the third trimester of pregnancy. Receptors originate from a female donor with multiple sclerosis, enrolled in a pregnancy study.

This clone has a single count. This chain uses TRBV5-6 with TRBJ1-1, with no clear D. The V gene lost 0 bases and the J gene lost 7 bases, with 10 bases spanning the gap. CDR1 and CDR2 from the germline V gene are SGHDT and YYEEEE. CDR3 length: 13 amino acids. This CDR3 is CASSLGTGNEAFF. CDR3 nucleotide sequence: TGTGCCAGCAGCTTGGGTACGGGAAATGAAGCTTTCTTT.

J is TRBJ2-7 and V is TRBV2; 7 bases are shared with TRBD2. The CDR3 is 12 residues long. Germline loops: CDR1 SNHLY, CDR2 FYNNEI. V trimming: 8 bases; J trimming: 7 bases; junction bases outside the gene matches: 8. The chain's CDR3 is CASGGGLGEQYF. The DNA of the CDR3 is TGTGCCAGCGGGGGGGGACTTGGAGAGCAGTACTTC.

Notes on this clone: Germline and junction disagree at one end, which may indicate a read error. The chain is built from TRBV6-1 and TRBJ1-1, with a tentative D call TRBD1 (6 bases). Germline CDR1 MNHNS, CDR2 SASEGT. The CDR3 loop spans 16 amino acids. CDR3 protein: CASREEFGQINTEAFF. The CDR3 DNA follows: TGTGCCAGCAGGGAAGAATTTGGACAGATAAACACTGAAGCTTTCTTT.

The chain uses TRBV29-1 and TRBJ2-3, with 10 bases that match TRBD2. The CDR3 runs to 18 residues. CDR1 and CDR2 from the germline V gene are SQVTM and ANQGSEA. The trim removed 0 bases at V and 2 bases at J, leaving 11 bases unmatched. The CDR3 sequence is CSVEDLGTSVEDTDTQYF. CDR3 nucleotide sequence: TGCAGCGTTGAAGATTTGGGGACTAGCGTAGAAGACACAGATACGCAGTATTTT.

The J gene is TRBJ2-1, the V gene TRBV27, with 12 bases that match TRBD2. Trimming at V came to 1 base and at J to 4 bases, leaving 14 bases not matched to a gene. The germline V gene has CDR1 MNHEY and CDR2 SMNVEV (reference sequence). This CDR3 is built from 20 residues. The CDR3 DNA is TGTGCCAGCAGTTTATTGAGGAGACTAGCGGGGGAGTTGAGTTACAATGAGCAGTTCTTC. It yields the protein CASSLLRRLAGELSYNEQFF.

V and J are TRBV5-1 and TRBJ2-2; 7 nucleotides match TRBD1. CDR3 length: 16 residues. After removal of 1 base from V and 3 bases from J, the junction contained 6 bases not matched to a gene. Germline V gene data show CDR1 as SGHRS and CDR2 as YFSETQ. The CDR3 DNA sequence: TGCGCCAGCAGCTTGTCCCCCAGGGGGTACACCGGGGAGCTGTTTTTT. Translation gives CASSLSPRGYTGELFF.

V usage is TRBV28 and J usage is TRBJ1-5; D is uncertain. This CDR3 is built from 12 residues. The germline V gene encodes CDR1 MDHEN and CDR2 SYDVKM. V gave up 5 bases and J gave up 9 bases, with 11 bases separating them. CDR3 amino acids: CASSTPSRPQHF. In DNA, the CDR3 is TGTGCCAGCAGTACCCCTAGCAGGCCCCAGCATTTT.

The V and J genes are TRBV30 and TRBJ2-1; D possibly corresponds to TRBD2 (6 bases). V lost 0 bases and J lost 0, with 18 bases in between. Germline V gene sequence: CDR1 GTSNPN, CDR2 SVGIG (reference sequence). The CDR3 has 18 residues. The CDR3 here is CAWSVRLARTSSYNEQFF. CDR3 DNA: TGTGCCTGGAGTGTTCGGCTAGCGCGGACGAGCTCCTACAATGAGCAGTTCTTC.

The chain couples TRBV14 to TRBJ1-1, with D perhaps matching TRBD1 (5 bases). V dropped 1 base and J dropped 4 bases, with 10 bases sitting between them. Germline CDR1 SGHDN, CDR2 FVKESK. The CDR3 extends over 14 amino acids. CDR3 DNA sequence: TGTGCCAGCAGCCAAGTATTCGGGGGCACTGAAGCTTTCTTT. This translates into CASSQVFGGTEAFF. The whole variable domain, filled in from reference TRBV14 and TRBJ1-1, reads EAGVTQFPSHSVIEKGQTVTLRCDPISGHDNLYWYRRVMGKEIKFLLHFVKESKQDESGMPNNRFLAERTGGTYSTLKVQPAELEDSGVYFCASSQVFGGTEAFFGQGTRLTVV.

The genes are TRBV5-6 and TRBJ2-4; 9 bases are a match to TRBD1. V lost 2 bases, J lost 9 bases, and 0 bases stayed unmatched. In germline, CDR1 is SGHDT, CDR2 YYEEEE. CDR3 size: 12 residues. CDR3: CASSLQGAIQYF. DNA of the CDR3: TGTGCCAGCAGCTTACAGGGGGCCATTCAGTACTTC.

The chain joins TRBV5-1 to TRBJ2-7; D is possibly TRBD1 (6 bases). Per germline, CDR1 SGHRS and CDR2 YFSETQ. V lost 0 bases and J lost 3, with 10 bases in between. The CDR3 runs 14 residues. CDR3 nucleotide sequence: TGCGCCAGCAGCTTGGCCAGAGGGGGCTACGAGCAGTACTTC. It translates to CASSLARGGYEQYF.

The rearrangement joins TRBV7-3 to TRBJ1-1; weak D call: TRBD1 (5 bases). Germline assignment: CDR1 SGHTA and CDR2 FQGTGA. Trimming removed 4 bases at V and 2 bases at J, with 23 bases between. This CDR3 has 18 residues. CDR3 sequence (DNA): TGTGCCAGCAGCTCCACGGGGGGAAGCTATTCCCGAAACACTGAAGCTTTCTTT. Protein product: CASSSTGGSYSRNTEAFF.

The chain has TRBV5-1 and TRBJ2-5; possible D gene TRBD1, 6 bases. CDR1 is SGHRS and CDR2 is YFSETQ in the germline V gene. Trimming left V 5 bases short and J 3 bases short, with 11 bases between. CDR3 length: 13 amino acids. The CDR3 bases are TGCGCCAGCAGGACAGGAGACGAAGAGACCCAGTACTTC. Residues: CASRTGDEETQYF.

The J gene is TRBJ2-3, the V gene TRBV7-8, with 15 bases aligning to TRBD2. The CDR3 runs 16 residues. V shed 5 bases, J shed 3 bases, and the junction held 3 bases outside the gene matches. Germline lookup yields CDR1 SGHVS and CDR2 FQNEAQ. CDR3 sequence reads: CASSPGTSGGTDTQYF. The CDR3 nucleotides are TGTGCCAGCAGCCCGGGGACTAGCGGGGGGACAGATACGCAGTATTTT. Full variable domain (outside the CDR3, taken from reference TRBV7-8 and TRBJ2-3): GAGVSQSPRYKVAKRGQDVALRCDPISGHVSLFWYQQALGQGPEFLTYFQNEAQLDKSGLPSDRFFAERPEGSVSTLKIQRTQQEDSAVYLCASSPGTSGGTDTQYFGPGTRLTVL.

This sequence joins TRBV27 and TRBJ1-1, with no clear D. V shed 7 bases and J shed 0 bases, with 9 bases lying between them. The CDR3 runs 13 residues. Germline V gene lookup returns CDR1 MNHEY and CDR2 SMNVEV (reference sequence). The CDR3 sequence is CASKIGLNTEAFF. CDR3 sequence (DNA): TGTGCCAGCAAGATCGGGTTGAACACTGAAGCTTTCTTT.

The chain employs TRBV18 and TRBJ2-5, with 9 bases that match TRBD2. The CDR3 runs 16 residues. CDR1 and CDR2 (germline): KGHSH, LQKENI. V lost 3 bases and J lost 4; bases outside the gene matches: 9. CDR3 DNA: TGTGCCAGCTCACCCTGGGGACTAGCATCGGGAGAGACCCAGTACTTC. This gives the protein CASSPWGLASGETQYF.

This chain links TRBV30 with TRBJ2-7, with TRBD1 matching over 7 bases. Germline CDR1 reads GTSNPN; CDR2 reads SVGIG (reference sequence). The CDR3 has 14 residues. J gave up 1 base and V 3 bases, and 6 bases lay outside the gene matches. The CDR3, as DNA: TGTGCCTGGAGGCCCCCGACAGGGTCCTACGAGCAGTACTTC. Protein: CAWRPPTGSYEQYF. The full variable domain, completed using reference TRBV30 and TRBJ2-7, is SQTIHQWPATLVQPVGSPLSLECTVEGTSNPNLYWYRQAAGRGLQLLFYSVGIGQISSEVPQNLSASRPQDRQFILSSKKLLLSDSGFYLCAWRPPTGSYEQYFGPGTRLTVT.

This sequence joins TRBV5-3 and TRBJ1-5; D may be TRBD1 (5 bases). TRBV5-3 falls under the ORF class, with uncertain function. V lost 4 bases to trimming and J lost 4 bases, with 15 bases between them. The CDR3 sequence is 15 residues long. The CDR3 here is CARSGPGGENQPQHF. DNA of the CDR3: TGTGCCAGAAGCGGGCCGGGGGGGGAGAATCAGCCCCAGCATTTT.

This clone appeared a single time. This rearrangement joins TRBV6-5 to TRBJ1-2, with 8 bases aligning to TRBD1. J gave up 6 bases and V 2 bases, and 2 bases lay outside the gene matches. The CDR3 is 13 amino acids. Germline values: CDR1 MNHEY, CDR2 SVGAGI. CDR3 nucleotide sequence: TGTGCCAGCAGTTACGACAGGGGCCATGGCTACACCTTC. Translating gives CASSYDRGHGYTF.

The chain carries TRBV11-3 and TRBJ2-3; 8 nucleotides line up with TRBD1. CDR3 size: 16 residues. V lost 5 bases to trimming and J lost 6 bases; unmatched junction nucleotides: 13. Germline V lookup: CDR1 SGHNT, CDR2 YENEEA. The CDR3 nucleotides are TGTGCCAGCAGCCCGAGCCAGGGGGCTGCTTCGGATACGCAGTATTTT. Its translation is CASSPSQGAASDTQYF. Drawing the rest from reference TRBV11-3 and TRBJ2-3, the complete variable domain is EAGVVQSPRYKIIEKKQPVAFWCNPISGHNTLYWYLQNLGQGPELLIRYENEEAVDDSQLPKDRFSAERLKGVDSTLKIQPAELGDSAVYLCASSPSQGAASDTQYFGPGTRLTVL.

This sequence joins TRBV5-1 and TRBJ2-3; possibly TRBD2 for D (5 bases). Germline-derived CDR1 and CDR2 are SGHRS and YFSETQ. Trimming removed 3 bases at V and 1 base at J, with 6 bases between. The CDR3 loop spans 13 amino acids. The CDR3 sequence: CASSSEGTDTQYF. DNA for the CDR3: TGCGCCAGCAGCTCGGAGGGCACAGATACGCAGTATTTT.